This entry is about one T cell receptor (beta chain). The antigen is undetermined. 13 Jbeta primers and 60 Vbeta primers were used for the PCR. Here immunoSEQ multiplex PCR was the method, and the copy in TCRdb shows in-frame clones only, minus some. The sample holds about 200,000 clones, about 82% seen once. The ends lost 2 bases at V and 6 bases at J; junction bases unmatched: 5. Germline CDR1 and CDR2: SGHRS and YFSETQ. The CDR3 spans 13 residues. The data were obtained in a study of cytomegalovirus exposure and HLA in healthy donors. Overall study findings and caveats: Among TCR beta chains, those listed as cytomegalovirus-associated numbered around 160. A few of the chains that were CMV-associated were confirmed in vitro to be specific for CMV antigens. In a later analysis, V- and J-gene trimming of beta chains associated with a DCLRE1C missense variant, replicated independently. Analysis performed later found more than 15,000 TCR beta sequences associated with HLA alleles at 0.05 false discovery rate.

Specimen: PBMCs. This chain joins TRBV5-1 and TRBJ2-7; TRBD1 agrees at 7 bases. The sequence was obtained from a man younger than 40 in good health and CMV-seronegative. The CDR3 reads CASSFGTASEQYF. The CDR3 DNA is TGCGCCAGCAGCTTCGGGACAGCCTCCGAGCAGTACTTC. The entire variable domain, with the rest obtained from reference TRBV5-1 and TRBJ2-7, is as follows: KAGVTQTPRYLIKTRGQQVTLSCSPISGHRSVSWYQQTPGQGLQFLFEYFSETQRNKGNFPGRFSGRQFSNSRSEMNVSTLELGDSALYLCASSFGTASEQYFGPGTRLTVT.